This TCR beta chain appears in the sequencing data of a study of T cell responses to AZD1222 COVID-19 vaccine. Study results and caveats: Spike was spanned by vaccine-associated CD4 TCRs, which were dominant at 160-218 and 743-854. Donors in the cohort were predominantly white British and more often female, and clonal diversity was possibly underestimated. Breadth and depth of Spike-specific TCRs rose after two AZD1222 doses. Among spike-specific TCRs, nearly half reportedly target unmutated variant regions.

Assay used: immunoSEQ multiplex PCR; TCRdb lists only in-frame clones, some missing. This sample has 90,000 to 150,000 clones, with about 83% found just once. Regarding this clone: Its antigen is currently unknown.

The germline gives CDR1 KGHSH, CDR2 LQKENI. V lost 5 bases and J 1 base, leaving 9 bases between the germline ends. The CDR3 is made up of 13 amino acids. The sequence was obtained from an adult in good health. The chain links TRBV18 to TRBJ2-7; D possibly matches TRBD1 or TRBD2 (5 bases each). Specimen: peripheral blood, collected on day 0 of AZD1222 vaccination. The CDR3, as DNA: TGTGCCAGCTCAGGGGACGGGTCCTACGAGCAGTACTTC. Translated: CASSGDGSYEQYF.